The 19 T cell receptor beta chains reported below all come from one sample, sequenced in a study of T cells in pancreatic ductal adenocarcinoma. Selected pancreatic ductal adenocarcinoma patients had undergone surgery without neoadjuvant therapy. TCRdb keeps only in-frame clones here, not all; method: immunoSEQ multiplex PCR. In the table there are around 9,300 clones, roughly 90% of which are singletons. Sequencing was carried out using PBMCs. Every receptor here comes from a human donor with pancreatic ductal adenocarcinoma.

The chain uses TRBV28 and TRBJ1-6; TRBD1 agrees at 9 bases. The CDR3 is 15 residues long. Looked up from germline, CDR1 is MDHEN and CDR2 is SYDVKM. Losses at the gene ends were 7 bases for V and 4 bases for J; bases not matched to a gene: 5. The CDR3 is CASTVTGGYNSPLHF. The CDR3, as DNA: TGTGCCAGCACCGTGACAGGGGGATATAATTCACCCCTCCACTTT.

CDR3 DNA: TGCGCCAGCAGCCTCACCGGGGGACCCTACGAGCAGTACTTC. This encodes CASSLTGGPYEQYF. V and J are TRBV4-1 and TRBJ2-7, with a tentative D call TRBD2 (6 bases). Germline CDR1 and CDR2: MGHRA and YSYEKL. The CDR3 has 14 amino acids. Trimming left V 4 bases short and J 2 bases short, with 12 bases between.

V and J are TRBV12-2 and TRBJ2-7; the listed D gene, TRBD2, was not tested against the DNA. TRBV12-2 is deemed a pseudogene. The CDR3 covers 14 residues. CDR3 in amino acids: CAQARGGRSYEQYF. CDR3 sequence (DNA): TGTGCCCAAGCCCGGGGGGGTCGCTCCTACGAGCAGTACTTC.

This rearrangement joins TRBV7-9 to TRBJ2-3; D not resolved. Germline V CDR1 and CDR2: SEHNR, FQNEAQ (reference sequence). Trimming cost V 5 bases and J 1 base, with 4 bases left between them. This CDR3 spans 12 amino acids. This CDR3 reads CASSPRTDTQYF. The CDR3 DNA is TGTGCCAGCAGCCCTCGCACAGATACGCAGTATTTT.

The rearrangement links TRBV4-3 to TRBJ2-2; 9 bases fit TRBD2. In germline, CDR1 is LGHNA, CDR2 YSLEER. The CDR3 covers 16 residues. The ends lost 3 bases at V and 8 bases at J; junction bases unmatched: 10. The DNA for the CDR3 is TGCGCCAGCAGCCAGGGGCGGGAGGGCCTTTGGGGGGAGCTGTTTTTT. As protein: CASSQGREGLWGELFF.

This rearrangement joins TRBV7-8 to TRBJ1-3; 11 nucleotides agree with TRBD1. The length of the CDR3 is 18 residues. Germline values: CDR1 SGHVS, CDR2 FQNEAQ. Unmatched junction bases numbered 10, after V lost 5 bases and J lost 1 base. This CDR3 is CASSQPWTGGESGNTIYF. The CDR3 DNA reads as TGTGCCAGCAGCCAGCCATGGACAGGGGGCGAATCTGGAAACACCATATATTTT.

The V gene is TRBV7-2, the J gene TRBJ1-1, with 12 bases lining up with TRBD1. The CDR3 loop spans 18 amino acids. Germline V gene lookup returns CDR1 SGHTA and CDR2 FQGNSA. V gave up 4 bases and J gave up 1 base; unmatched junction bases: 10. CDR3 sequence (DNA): TGTGCCAGCAGCTCGGGACAGGGGGCAGGGGGTTGGAACACTGAAGCTTTCTTT. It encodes CASSSGQGAGGWNTEAFF.

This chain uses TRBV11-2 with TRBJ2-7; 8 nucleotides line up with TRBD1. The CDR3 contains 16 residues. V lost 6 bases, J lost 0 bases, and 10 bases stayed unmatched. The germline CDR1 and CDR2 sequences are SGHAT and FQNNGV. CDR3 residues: CASRVVGQGASYEQYF. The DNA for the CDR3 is TGTGCCAGCAGGGTGGTCGGTCAGGGGGCCTCCTACGAGCAGTACTTC.

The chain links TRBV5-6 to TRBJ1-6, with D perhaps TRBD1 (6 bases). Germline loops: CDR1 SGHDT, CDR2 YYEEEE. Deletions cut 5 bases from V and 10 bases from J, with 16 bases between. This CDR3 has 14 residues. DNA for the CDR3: TGTGCCAGCAGTTTGACACAGGGAGCCTCACCCCTCCACTTT. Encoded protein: CASSLTQGASPLHF.

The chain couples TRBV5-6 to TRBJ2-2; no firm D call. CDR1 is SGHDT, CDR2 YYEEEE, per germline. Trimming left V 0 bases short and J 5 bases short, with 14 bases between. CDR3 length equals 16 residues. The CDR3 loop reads CASSLGAIGLTGELFF. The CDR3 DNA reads TGTGCCAGCAGCTTGGGGGCGATTGGGTTAACCGGGGAGCTGTTTTTT.

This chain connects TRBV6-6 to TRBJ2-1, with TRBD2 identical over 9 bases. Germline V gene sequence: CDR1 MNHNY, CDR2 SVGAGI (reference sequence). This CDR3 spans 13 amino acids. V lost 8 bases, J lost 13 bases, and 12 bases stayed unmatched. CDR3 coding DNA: TGTGCCAGCGCGGGACTAGCAATAGGGCAACAGTTCTTC. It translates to CASAGLAIGQQFF.

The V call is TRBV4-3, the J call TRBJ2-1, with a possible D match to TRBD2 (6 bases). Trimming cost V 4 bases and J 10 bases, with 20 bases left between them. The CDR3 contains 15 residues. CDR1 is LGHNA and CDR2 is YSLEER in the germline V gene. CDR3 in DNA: TGCGCCAGCAGCCCGAGACTGGGGCGGGATCCCGAGCAGTTCTTC. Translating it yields CASSPRLGRDPEQFF.

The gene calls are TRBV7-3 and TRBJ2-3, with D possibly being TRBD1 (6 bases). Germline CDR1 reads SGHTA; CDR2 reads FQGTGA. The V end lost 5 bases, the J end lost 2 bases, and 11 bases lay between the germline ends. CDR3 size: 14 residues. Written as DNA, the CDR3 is TGTGCCAGCAGCCTAGGACAGATCACAGATACGCAGTATTTT. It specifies CASSLGQITDTQYF.

The CDR3 DNA sequence: TGTGCCTGGAGGTCTTGGGAACGGGGTGAGCAGTACTTC. Protein product: CAWRSWERGEQYF. The rearrangement uses TRBV30 and TRBJ2-7; maybe TRBD2 (5 bases). Germline lookup yields CDR1 GTSNPN and CDR2 SVGIG (reference sequence). CDR3 size: 13 residues. V lost 3 bases and J 7 bases, leaving 16 bases between the germline ends.

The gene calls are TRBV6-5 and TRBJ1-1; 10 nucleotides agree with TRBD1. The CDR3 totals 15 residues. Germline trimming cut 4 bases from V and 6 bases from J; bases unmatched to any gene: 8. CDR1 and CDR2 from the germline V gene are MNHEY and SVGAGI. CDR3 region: CASSSGQGWVAEAFF. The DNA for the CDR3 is TGTGCCAGCAGTTCGGGACAGGGGTGGGTTGCTGAAGCTTTCTTT.

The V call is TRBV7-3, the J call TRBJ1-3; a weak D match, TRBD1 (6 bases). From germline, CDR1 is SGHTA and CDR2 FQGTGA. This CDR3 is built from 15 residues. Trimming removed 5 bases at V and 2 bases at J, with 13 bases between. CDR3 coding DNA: TGTGCCAGCAGCCCCCAGCCAGGGGCTGGAAACACCATATATTTT. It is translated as CASSPQPGAGNTIYF.

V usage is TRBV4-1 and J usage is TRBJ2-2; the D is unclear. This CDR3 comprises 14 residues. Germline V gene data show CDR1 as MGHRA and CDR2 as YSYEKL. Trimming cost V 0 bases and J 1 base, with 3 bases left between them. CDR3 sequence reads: CASSQDMNTGELFF. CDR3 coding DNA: TGCGCCAGCAGCCAAGATATGAACACCGGGGAGCTGTTTTTT.

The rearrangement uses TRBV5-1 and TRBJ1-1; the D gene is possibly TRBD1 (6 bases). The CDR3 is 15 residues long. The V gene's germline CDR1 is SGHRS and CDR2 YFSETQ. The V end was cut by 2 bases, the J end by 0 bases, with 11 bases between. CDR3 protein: CASSFGQIMNTEAFF. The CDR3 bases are TGCGCCAGCAGCTTCGGACAGATCATGAACACTGAAGCTTTCTTT.

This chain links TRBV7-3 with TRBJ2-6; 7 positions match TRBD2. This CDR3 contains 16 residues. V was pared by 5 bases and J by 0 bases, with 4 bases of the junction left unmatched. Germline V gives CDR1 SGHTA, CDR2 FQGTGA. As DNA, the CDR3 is TGTGCCAGCAGCGCCGGGGGGTTCTCTGGGGCCAACGTCCTGACTTTC. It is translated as CASSAGGFSGANVLTF.